This T cell receptor (beta chain) is drawn from a study of response to subunit inactivated influenza vaccine. This clonotype was recorded a few times. The antigen is unknown. TCRdb reanalysed the RT-PCR reads using MiXCR and keeps one entry per CDR3 protein. The table has hundreds of thousands of distinct CDR3 sequences, 20% to 25% seen once. Whole-study findings and limits: That few new T cells are recruited by each seasonal influenza vaccination was the authors' suggestion.

Germline V gives CDR1 WSHSY, CDR2 SAAADI. Trimming took 11 bases from V and 5 from J, leaving 15 bases between them. This CDR3 region has 12 residues. This TCR came from a man between 45 and 75 years old who received an inactivated influenza vaccine. The rearrangement joins TRBV10-2 to TRBJ2-5, with D hard to call. The sequenced sample was PBMCs from blood, obtained less than 22 months after vaccination. DNA of the CDR3: TGCGCCTCACGTTTGGACCCTGAGACCCAGTACTTC. Protein: CASRLDPETQYF.